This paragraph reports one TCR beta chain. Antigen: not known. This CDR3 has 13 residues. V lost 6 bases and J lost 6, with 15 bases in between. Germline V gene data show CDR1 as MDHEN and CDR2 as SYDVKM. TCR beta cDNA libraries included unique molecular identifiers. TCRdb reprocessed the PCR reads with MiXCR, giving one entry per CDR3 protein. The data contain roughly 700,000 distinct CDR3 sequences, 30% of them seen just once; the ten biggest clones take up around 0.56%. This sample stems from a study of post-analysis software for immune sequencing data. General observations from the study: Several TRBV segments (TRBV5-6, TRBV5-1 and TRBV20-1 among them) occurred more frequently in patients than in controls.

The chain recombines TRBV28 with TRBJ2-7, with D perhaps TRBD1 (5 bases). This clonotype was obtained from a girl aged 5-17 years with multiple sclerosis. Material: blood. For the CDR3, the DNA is TGTGCCAGCAGATATCCAGGGATGGGCGAGCAGTACTTC. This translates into CASRYPGMGEQYF.